This T cell receptor (beta chain) was sequenced during a study of cytomegalovirus exposure and HLA in healthy donors. The CDR3 runs to 14 residues. V lost 6 bases, J lost 7 bases, and 19 bases lay in between. The V gene's germline CDR1 is SQVTM and CDR2 ANQGSEA. Study-wide results and limits: Testing in vitro showed a few CMV-associated chains specific for CMV antigens. Another analysis was done later, and it associated approximately 17,000 TCR beta sequences with HLA alleles at 0.05 false discovery rate.

Likely unrecorded immune exposures existed in these nominally healthy donors. For this clone: What it binds is not known.

The PCR had 60 Vbeta and 13 Jbeta primers. In the original analysis: A later analysis tallied 80 million to 100 million unique TCR beta chains, about 11 million of them shared. Some clones are missing from TCRdb's copy, which holds only in-frame ones; the method was immunoSEQ multiplex PCR. Clone size and the V and J calls come from that table; the DNA yielded D and trimming. This repertoire includes about 33,000 clones. The sample consisted of PBMCs. This chain joins TRBV29-1 and TRBJ1-5; weak D call: TRBD1 (6 bases). The receptor's source is a man aged 40-49 years in good health and CMV-seronegative. The DNA of the CDR3 is TGCAGCGTCAGGGCCGGGGGGCCGTGGCAGCCCCAGCATTTT. This gives the protein CSVRAGGPWQPQHF. Together with reference TRBV29-1 and TRBJ1-5, the CDR3 gives the full variable domain: SAVISQKPSRDICQRGTSLTIQCQVDSQVTMMFWYRQQPGQSLTLIATANQGSEATYESGFVIDKFPISRPNLTFSTLTVSNMSPEDSSIYLCSVRAGGPWQPQHFGDGTRLSIL.